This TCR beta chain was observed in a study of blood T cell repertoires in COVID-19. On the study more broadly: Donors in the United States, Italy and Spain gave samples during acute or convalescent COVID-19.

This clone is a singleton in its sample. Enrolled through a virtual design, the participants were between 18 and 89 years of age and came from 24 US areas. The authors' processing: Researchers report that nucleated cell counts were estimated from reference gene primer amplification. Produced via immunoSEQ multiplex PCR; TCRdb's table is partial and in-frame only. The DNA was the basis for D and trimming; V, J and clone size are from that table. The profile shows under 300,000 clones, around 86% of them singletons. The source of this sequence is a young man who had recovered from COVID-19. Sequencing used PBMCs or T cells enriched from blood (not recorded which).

CDR3 nucleotide sequence: TGTGCCAGCAGCCAAGATTGGGGACAGGAGGCTGGTGAGCAGTACTTC. Its translation: CASSQDWGQEAGEQYF. The V and J genes are TRBV3-1 (or the pseudogene TRBV3-2) and TRBJ2-7; 8 bases line up with TRBD1. Unmatched junction bases numbered 11, after V lost 0 bases and J lost 7 bases. Per the germline V gene, CDR1 is LGHDT and CDR2 is YNNKEL (reference sequence). The CDR3 totals 16 residues.